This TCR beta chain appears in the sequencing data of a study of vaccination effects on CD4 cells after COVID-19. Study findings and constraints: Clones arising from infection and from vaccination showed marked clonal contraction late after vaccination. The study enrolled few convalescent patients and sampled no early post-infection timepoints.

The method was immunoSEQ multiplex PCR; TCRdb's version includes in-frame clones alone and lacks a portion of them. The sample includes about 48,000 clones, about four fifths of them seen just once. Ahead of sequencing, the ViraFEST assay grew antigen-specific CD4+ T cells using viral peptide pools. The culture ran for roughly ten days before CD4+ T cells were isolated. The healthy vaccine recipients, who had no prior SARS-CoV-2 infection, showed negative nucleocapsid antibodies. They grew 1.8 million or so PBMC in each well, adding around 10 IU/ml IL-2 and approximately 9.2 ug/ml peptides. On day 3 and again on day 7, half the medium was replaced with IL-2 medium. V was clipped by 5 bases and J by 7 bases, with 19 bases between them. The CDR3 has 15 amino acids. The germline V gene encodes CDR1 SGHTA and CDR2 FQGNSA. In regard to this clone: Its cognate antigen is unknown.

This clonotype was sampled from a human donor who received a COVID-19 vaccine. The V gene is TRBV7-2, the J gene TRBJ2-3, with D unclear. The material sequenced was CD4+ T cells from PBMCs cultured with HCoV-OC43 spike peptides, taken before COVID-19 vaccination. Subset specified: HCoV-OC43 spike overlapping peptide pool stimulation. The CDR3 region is CASSPPLISIHTQYF. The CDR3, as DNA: TGTGCCAGCAGCCCGCCTCTTATCAGCATCCATACGCAGTATTTT.